This T cell receptor beta chain emerged from a study of beta chain features in type 1 diabetes. The CDR3 runs to 14 residues. Germline loops: CDR1 SQVTM, CDR2 ANQGSEA. The V and J ends lost 7 bases and 7 bases, in that order; junction bases with no gene match: 8. The entirety of the isolated RNA underwent reverse transcription, so expressed TCRB transcripts were sequenced. Using immunoSEQ multiplex PCR, the repertoire was profiled, and TCRdb retains in-frame clones only, with some absent. This sample has about 150,000 clones, with over 8.5% found just once. In this sample, this clone turned up a few times. CD45RO/CCR7/CD25/CD127/CD95/CD27 staining was used to isolate CD4+ naive, central memory, regulatory and stem cell-like memory cells by sorting.

Input material: central memory CD4+ T cells from blood. This chain links TRBV29-1 with TRBJ1-6, with 9 positions matching TRBD1. The sequence derives from a man aged 18-30 years in good health. CDR3 nucleotides: TGCAGCGCCCGAGAGGGACAGGGAAATTCACCCCTCCACTTT. Its protein is CSAREGQGNSPLHF.